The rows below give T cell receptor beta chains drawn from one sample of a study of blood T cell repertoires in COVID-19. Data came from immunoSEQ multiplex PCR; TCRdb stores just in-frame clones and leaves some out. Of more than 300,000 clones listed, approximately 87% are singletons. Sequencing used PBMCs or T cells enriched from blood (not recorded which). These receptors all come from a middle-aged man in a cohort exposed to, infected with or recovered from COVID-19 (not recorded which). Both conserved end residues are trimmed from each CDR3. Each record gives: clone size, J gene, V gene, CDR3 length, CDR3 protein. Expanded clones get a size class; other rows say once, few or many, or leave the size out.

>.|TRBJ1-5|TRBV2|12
ASSEQGNNQPQH
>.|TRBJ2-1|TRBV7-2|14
ASSETGVPAYNEQF
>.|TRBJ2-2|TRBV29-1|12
SVERQGGTGELF
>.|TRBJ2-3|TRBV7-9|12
ASIDTGQGYTQY
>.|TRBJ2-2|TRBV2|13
ASSGDRDLTGELF
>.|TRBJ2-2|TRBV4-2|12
ASNPGTRPEELF
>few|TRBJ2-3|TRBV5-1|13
ASSFTGEGTDTQY
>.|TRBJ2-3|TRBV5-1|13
ATKDRLTSTDTQY
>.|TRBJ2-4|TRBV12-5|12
ASGPTGLGDIQY
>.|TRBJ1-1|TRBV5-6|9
ASAKNTEAF
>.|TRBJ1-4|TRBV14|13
ASSPHGTGYEKLF
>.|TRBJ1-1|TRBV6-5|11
ASKTGFYTEAF
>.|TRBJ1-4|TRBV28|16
ASSSLGTGGWANEKLF
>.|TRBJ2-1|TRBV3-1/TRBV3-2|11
ASQFGGGNEQF
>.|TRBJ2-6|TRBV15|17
ATIPRGQGGNSGANVLT
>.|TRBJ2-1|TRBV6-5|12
AIRSGTGGDEQF
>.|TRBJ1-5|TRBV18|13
ASSLLKGVEQPQH
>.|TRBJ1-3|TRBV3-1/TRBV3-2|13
ASSQGSGIRNTIY
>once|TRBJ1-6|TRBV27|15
ASSSGGGYIYNSPLH
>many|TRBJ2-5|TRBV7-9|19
ASTRTPVGRQREILLETQY
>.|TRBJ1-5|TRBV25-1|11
ASSVGGNQPQH
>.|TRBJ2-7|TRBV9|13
ASSVATSGSSGQY
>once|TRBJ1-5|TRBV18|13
ASSLVTGAEQPQH
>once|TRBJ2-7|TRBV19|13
ASSITTSGNYEQY
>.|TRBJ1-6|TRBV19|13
ASSIAQTRNSPLH
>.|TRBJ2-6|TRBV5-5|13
ASSSGGSGANVLT
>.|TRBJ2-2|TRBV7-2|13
ASSQRQGGTGELF
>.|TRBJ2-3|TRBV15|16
ATSRESLSGKFVDTQY
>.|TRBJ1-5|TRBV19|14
ASSTLQTGGGQPQH
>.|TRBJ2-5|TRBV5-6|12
ASSLPATQETQY
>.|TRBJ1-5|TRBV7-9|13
ASSLGGDSNQPQH